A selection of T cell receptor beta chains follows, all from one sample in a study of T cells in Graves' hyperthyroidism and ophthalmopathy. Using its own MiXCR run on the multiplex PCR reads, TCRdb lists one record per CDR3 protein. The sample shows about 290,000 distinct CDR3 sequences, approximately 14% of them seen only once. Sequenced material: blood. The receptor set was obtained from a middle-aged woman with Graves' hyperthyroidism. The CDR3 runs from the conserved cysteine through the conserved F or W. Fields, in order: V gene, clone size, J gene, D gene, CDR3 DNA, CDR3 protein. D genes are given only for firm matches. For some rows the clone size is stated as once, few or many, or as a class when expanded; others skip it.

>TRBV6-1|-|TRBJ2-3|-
TGTGCCAGCAGTGATGGTGCAGATACGCAGTATTTT
CASSDGADTQYF
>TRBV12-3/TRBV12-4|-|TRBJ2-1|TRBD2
TGTGCCAGCCGGACTAGCGGGAGTTATGAGCAGTTCTTC
CASRTSGSYEQFF
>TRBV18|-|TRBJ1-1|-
TGTGCCAGCTCACCCGAAGGGCGGACTGAAGCTTTCTTT
CASSPEGRTEAFF
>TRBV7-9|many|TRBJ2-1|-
TGTGCCAGCAGCTCCGACTCCAAATCCTACAATGAGCAGTTCTTC
CASSSDSKSYNEQFF
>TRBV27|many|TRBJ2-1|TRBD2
TGTGCCAGCAGCCGCCGAACTAGCGTAGTAAATGAGCAGTTCTTC
CASSRRTSVVNEQFF
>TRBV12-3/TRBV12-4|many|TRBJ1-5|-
TGTGCCAGCAGTTTAAGTGGGGTTCAGCCCCAGCATTTT
CASSLSGVQPQHF
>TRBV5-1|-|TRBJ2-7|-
TGCGCCAGCAGCCGATTAAGACAGGAAAATTCCTACGAGCAGTACTTC
CASSRLRQENSYEQYF
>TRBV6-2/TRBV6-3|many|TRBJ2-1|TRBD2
TGTGCCAGCAGTTACTCTGGGCTAGCGGGAGCCCAGTTCTCGGGGAATGAGCAGTTCTTC
CASSYSGLAGAQFSGNEQFF
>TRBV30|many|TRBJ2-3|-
TGTGCCTGGAGTCCCGGGGCGGGAAAGGATACGCAGTATTTT
CAWSPGAGKDTQYF
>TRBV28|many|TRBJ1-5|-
TGTGCCAGCAGGTTACCACAGGGAGGGAATCAGCCCCAGCATTTT
CASRLPQGGNQPQHF
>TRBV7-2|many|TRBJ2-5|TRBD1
TGTGCCAGCAGCTTAGCGCTATGGGACAGGGTGACAGACGAAGAGACCCAGTACTTC
CASSLALWDRVTDEETQYF
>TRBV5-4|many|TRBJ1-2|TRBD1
TGTGCCAGCAGCTCTCCAGGGGGCTATGGCTACACCTTC
CASSSPGGYGYTF
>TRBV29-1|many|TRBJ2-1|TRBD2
TGCAGCACCCAACTTACGGGAGGGTACAATGAGCAGTTCTTC
CSTQLTGGYNEQFF
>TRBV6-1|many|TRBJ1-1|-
TGTGCCAGCAGTTACCGGGTTTTCACTGAAGCTTTCTTT
CASSYRVFTEAFF
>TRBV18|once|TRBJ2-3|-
TGTGCCAGCTCACCACGGCAGGGGGGTGACACAGATACGCAGTATTTT
CASSPRQGGDTDTQYF
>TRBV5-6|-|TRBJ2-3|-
TGTGCCAGCGCCGGCACAGATACGCAGTATTTT
CASAGTDTQYF
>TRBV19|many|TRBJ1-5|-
TGTGCCAGTAGCCTACAGAGAGATAGCAATCAGCCCCAGCATTTT
CASSLQRDSNQPQHF
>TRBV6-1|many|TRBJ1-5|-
TGTGCCAGCCTTGAGCTTATCAATCAGCCCCAGCATTTT
CASLELINQPQHF
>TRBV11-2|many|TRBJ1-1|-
TGTGCCAGCACCGAAGAGCTGGGGGAAGAGAACACTGAAGCTTTCTTT
CASTEELGEENTEAFF
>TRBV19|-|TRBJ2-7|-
TGTGCCAGTAGTATTCAGGGGCCGGAATTGTCAAGCTCCTACGAGCAGTACTTC
CASSIQGPELSSSYEQYF
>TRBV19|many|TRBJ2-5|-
TGTGCCAGCTCCCCCGGGAACATCCCACAAGAGACCCAGTACTTC
CASSPGNIPQETQYF
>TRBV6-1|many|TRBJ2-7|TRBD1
TGTGCCAGCAGATGGGACAGCTCCTACGAGCAGTACTTC
CASRWDSSYEQYF
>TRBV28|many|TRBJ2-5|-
TGTGCCAGCACCTCCCCAGCGCAAGCCCAAGAGACCCAGTACTTC
CASTSPAQAQETQYF
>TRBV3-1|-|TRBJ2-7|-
TGTGCCAGCAGCCACGTCGGCAGAACCTACGAGCAGTACTTC
CASSHVGRTYEQYF
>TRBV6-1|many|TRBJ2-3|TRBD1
TGTGCCAGCAGTTCTAGTTCTCACGGGACAGGGTTAACAGATACGCAGTATTTT
CASSSSSHGTGLTDTQYF
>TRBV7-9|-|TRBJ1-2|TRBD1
TGTGCCAGCAGAGCACAGGGGATGAGTGGCTACACCTTC
CASRAQGMSGYTF
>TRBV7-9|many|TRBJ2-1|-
TGTGCCAGCAGCTTAGAACGGGAGTGGTTCTTC
CASSLEREWFF
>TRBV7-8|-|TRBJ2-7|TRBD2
TGTGCCAGCATTACGCCCCGCGGGAGGGCCTACGAGCAGTACTTC
CASITPRGRAYEQYF
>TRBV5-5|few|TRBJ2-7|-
TGCGCCAGCAGCCCACAGGGTCAGATGAACGAGCAGTACTTC
CASSPQGQMNEQYF
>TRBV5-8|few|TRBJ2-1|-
TGTGCCAGCAGCCCGAACAGGACATGGAGCTCCTACAATGAGCAGTTCTTC
CASSPNRTWSSYNEQFF
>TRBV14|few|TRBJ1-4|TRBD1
TGTGCCAGCAGCCGAGACAGGGGACAACTGTTTTTT
CASSRDRGQLFF
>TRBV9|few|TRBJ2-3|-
TGTGCCAGCAGCGTAGAGGGACTTCCCACAGATACGCAGTATTTT
CASSVEGLPTDTQYF
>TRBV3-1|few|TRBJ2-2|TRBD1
TGTGCCAGCAGCCAGGGTGTCACCGGGACAGGGGGTTCCGGGGAGCTGTTTTTT
CASSQGVTGTGGSGELFF
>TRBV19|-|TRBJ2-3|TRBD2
TGTGCCAGTAGTTACAGACTAGCGGAAAGTGGAGATACGCAGTATTTT
CASSYRLAESGDTQYF